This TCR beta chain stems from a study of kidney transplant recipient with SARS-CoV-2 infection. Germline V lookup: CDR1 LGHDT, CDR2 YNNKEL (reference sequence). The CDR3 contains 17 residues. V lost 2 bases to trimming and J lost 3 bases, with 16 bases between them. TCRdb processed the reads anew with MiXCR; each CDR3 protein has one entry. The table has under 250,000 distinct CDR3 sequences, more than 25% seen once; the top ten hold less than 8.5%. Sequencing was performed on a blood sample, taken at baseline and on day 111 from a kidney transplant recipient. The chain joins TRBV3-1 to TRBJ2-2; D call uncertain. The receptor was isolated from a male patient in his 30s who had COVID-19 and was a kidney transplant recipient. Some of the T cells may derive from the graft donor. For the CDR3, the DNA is TGTGCCAGCAGCCAACCACTCGGCGGCGGCGACACCGGGGAGCTGTTTTTT. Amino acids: CASSQPLGGGDTGELFF.